This is a list of T cell receptor beta chains from one sample in a study of identical twins. TCRdb reprocessed the 5' RACE reads with MiXCR, giving one entry per CDR3 protein. The sample carries fewer than 250,000 distinct CDR3 sequences, 7.5% recorded once. The sample was also reused in another study, on yellow fever vaccine responses in identical twins.

Sequenced input: CD8+ T cells sorted from blood. These receptors were collected from a woman younger than 30 in good health. CDR3s include the opening cysteine and the closing phenylalanine or tryptophan. D genes are given only for firm matches. Size tells how often a clone was seen (once, few, many) or the class of an expanded clone, and some rows leave it out.

d_gene	v_gene	j_gene	abundance	CDR3aa	CDR3nt
-	TRBV18	TRBJ2-2	few	CASSPSGGDRELFF	TGTGCCAGCTCACCTTCCGGAGGTGACCGGGAGCTGTTTTTT
TRBD2	TRBV4-1	TRBJ2-7	few	CASSQAGLAGGYEQYF	TGCGCCAGCAGCCAAGCCGGACTAGCGGGAGGGTACGAGCAGTACTTC
-	TRBV9	TRBJ2-7	few	CASSVGAETYEQYF	TGTGCCAGCAGCGTAGGGGCAGAAACCTACGAGCAGTACTTC
-	TRBV7-8	TRBJ2-1	few	CASSLRGGGYTEQFF	TGTGCCAGCAGCTTGAGGGGAGGGGGGTATACTGAGCAGTTCTTC
-	TRBV27	TRBJ2-1	-	CASSFGKSNEQFF	TGTGCCAGCAGTTTTGGCAAGAGCAATGAGCAGTTCTTC
-	TRBV29-1	TRBJ2-1	many	CSVELQGIHNEQFF	TGCAGCGTCGAACTACAGGGTATCCACAATGAGCAGTTCTTC
TRBD1	TRBV5-1	TRBJ2-5	many	CASKGQGMEETQYF	TGCGCCAGCAAGGGACAGGGGATGGAAGAGACCCAGTACTTC
TRBD1	TRBV27	TRBJ2-5	many	CASSLWDSRGETQYF	TGTGCCAGCAGTCTATGGGACAGTCGAGGAGAGACCCAGTACTTC
-	TRBV9	TRBJ2-2	many	CASSVGGQGNTGELFF	TGTGCCAGCAGCGTAGGAGGCCAGGGAAACACCGGGGAGCTGTTTTTT
TRBD1	TRBV7-9	TRBJ1-5	many	CASSTDRGRGDFQPQHF	TGTGCCAGCAGTACCGACAGGGGGCGCGGGGATTTCCAGCCCCAGCATTTT
TRBD2	TRBV3-1	TRBJ2-5	few	CASSQGLAGGETQYF	TGTGCCAGCAGCCAAGGACTAGCGGGTGGTGAGACCCAGTACTTC
-	TRBV27	TRBJ1-4	-	CASSPYSGRNEKLFF	TGTGCCAGCAGTCCATATTCGGGGCGTAATGAAAAACTGTTTTTT
-	TRBV12-3/TRBV12-4	TRBJ2-5	many	CASSPGTGDLETQYF	TGTGCCAGCAGCCCGGGGACGGGGGACCTAGAGACCCAGTACTTC
TRBD2	TRBV15	TRBJ2-2	many	CATRAGEEDGELFF	TGTGCCACCCGGGCGGGAGAGGAGGACGGGGAGCTGTTTTTT
TRBD1	TRBV7-8	TRBJ2-5	-	CASSLVGDRETQYF	TGTGCCAGCAGCTTAGTTGGGGACAGAGAGACCCAGTACTTC
-	TRBV6-1	TRBJ1-6	few	CASSEAEDSYSPLHF	TGTGCCAGCAGTGAAGCCGAAGACAGTTATTCACCCCTCCACTTT
TRBD2	TRBV27	TRBJ2-3	many	CASSFSGRGADTQYF	TGTGCCAGCAGCTTCAGCGGGAGGGGTGCAGATACGCAGTATTTT
TRBD2	TRBV12-3/TRBV12-4	TRBJ2-5	few	CASGMTSGQETQYF	TGTGCCAGCGGGATGACTAGCGGACAAGAGACCCAGTACTTC
-	TRBV15	TRBJ1-1	few	CATSRVGAYTEAFF	TGTGCCACCAGCAGAGTGGGGGCATACACTGAAGCTTTCTTT
-	TRBV4-1	TRBJ1-1	many	CASSHGQQDEAFF	TGCGCCAGCAGCCACGGACAGCAAGATGAAGCTTTCTTT
TRBD2	TRBV28	TRBJ2-5	few	CASRNYDGTSGLQETQYF	TGTGCCAGCAGAAACTACGACGGGACTAGCGGATTACAAGAGACCCAGTACTTC
-	TRBV3-1	TRBJ2-3	many	CASSQEMGLGADTQYF	TGTGCCAGCAGCCAAGAGATGGGTCTGGGGGCAGATACGCAGTATTTT
-	TRBV6-1	TRBJ2-3	few	CASLVAGWGTDTQYF	TGTGCCAGCTTAGTTGCGGGGTGGGGCACAGATACGCAGTATTTT
-	TRBV5-6	TRBJ2-1	few	CASSNGGRGAPSSYNEQFF	TGTGCCAGCAGCAATGGGGGACGGGGAGCGCCGAGCTCCTACAATGAGCAGTTCTTC
-	TRBV20-1	TRBJ1-5	few	CSAREGQPQHF	TGCAGTGCTAGAGAAGGTCAGCCCCAGCATTTT
TRBD1	TRBV29-1	TRBJ2-1	many	CSVTTGVYNEQFF	TGCAGCGTAACGACAGGGGTCTACAATGAGCAGTTCTTC
-	TRBV28	TRBJ2-3	-	CASSFRGSTDTQYF	TGTGCCAGCAGTTTTCGTGGGAGTACAGATACGCAGTATTTT
TRBD2	TRBV6-5	TRBJ2-3	many	CASSYGRSGSTDTQYF	TGTGCCAGCAGTTACGGGAGGAGCGGGAGTACAGATACGCAGTATTTT
TRBD2	TRBV7-3	TRBJ2-1	many	CASSIAGGNRNEQFF	TGTGCCAGCAGCATAGCGGGAGGGAACCGCAATGAGCAGTTCTTC
TRBD2	TRBV6-5	TRBJ2-1	-	CASSSPGLGDNEQFF	TGTGCCAGCAGTTCACCGGGACTAGGAGACAATGAGCAGTTCTTC
TRBD2	TRBV29-1	TRBJ2-1	-	CSVEDLSLAEQFF	TGCAGCGTTGAAGATCTCTCACTAGCGGAGCAGTTCTTC
-	TRBV7-8	TRBJ1-2	-	CASSSTRGEGYGYTF	TGTGCCAGCAGCTCGACGAGAGGGGAAGGCTATGGCTACACCTTC
-	TRBV4-1	TRBJ2-3	few	CASSPRDRTSTDTQYF	TGCGCCAGCAGCCCCCGAGACAGGACTAGCACAGATACGCAGTATTTT
TRBD2	TRBV6-5	TRBJ2-7	many	CASSYGGASGYEQYF	TGTGCCAGCAGTTACGGGGGGGCTAGCGGGTACGAGCAGTACTTC
TRBD2	TRBV29-1	TRBJ2-1	many	CSVPGTSVNEQFF	TGCAGCGTGCCGGGGACTAGCGTGAATGAGCAGTTCTTC
TRBD2	TRBV20-1	TRBJ2-3	-	CSARLQGGSTDTQYF	TGCAGTGCTAGACTCCAGGGAGGGTCCACAGATACGCAGTATTTT
TRBD2	TRBV27	TRBJ2-1	-	CASSPTSGGSSEQFF	TGTGCCAGCAGTCCGACTAGCGGGGGAAGTAGTGAGCAGTTCTTC
-	TRBV29-1	TRBJ1-1	many	CSVEGGDTEAFF	TGCAGCGTTGAGGGGGGGGACACTGAAGCTTTCTTT
TRBD1	TRBV4-1	TRBJ2-7	many	CASSQGDRVEEQYF	TGCGCCAGCAGCCAAGGGGACAGGGTGGAGGAGCAGTACTTC
TRBD2	TRBV4-1	TRBJ2-3	few	CASSQVVSGTSTDTQYF	TGCGCCAGCAGCCAAGTGGTTAGCGGGACTAGCACAGATACGCAGTATTTT
TRBD2	TRBV3-1	TRBJ2-1	few	CASSHTPLAGVYNEQFF	TGTGCCAGCAGCCACACTCCTCTAGCGGGAGTCTACAATGAGCAGTTCTTC
-	TRBV12-3/TRBV12-4	TRBJ2-1	few	CASRFATELNEQFF	TGTGCCAGCAGGTTCGCGACAGAGCTCAATGAGCAGTTCTTC
-	TRBV5-1	TRBJ2-1	-	CASSLRLAPYNEQFF	TGCGCCAGCAGCCTGAGGCTAGCCCCCTACAATGAGCAGTTCTTC